The entry below describes one T cell receptor beta chain. In the source study's methods: Nucleated cell number was recorded as an estimate derived from reference gene primer amplification. Clones were sequenced by immunoSEQ multiplex PCR, and TCRdb holds only the in-frame ones, with some missing. Clone size and V and J calls were adopted from that table, with D and trimming inferred from the DNA. The sample holds 200,000 to 250,000 clones; 65% to 85% are singletons and the top ten take roughly 1.2%. This CDR3 is 16 amino acids long. Unmatched junction bases numbered 5, after V lost 0 bases and J lost 2 bases. Germline CDR1 and CDR2: SGDLS and YYNGEE. The sample comes from a study of blood T cell repertoires in COVID-19. As for the study in general: The United States, Italy and Spain supplied acute and convalescent COVID-19 samples. PBMCs, B-cell-depleted T cells, or T cells provided the cDNA or gDNA that made up the material.

Seattle patients were enrolled while actively infected and followed longitudinally. The source material was peripheral blood. This sequence originates from a woman in her twenties or thirties with COVID-19, enrolled during active disease. J is TRBJ2-1 and V is TRBV9; 7 bases are a match to TRBD1. The CDR3 sequence is CASSVDSGTAYNEQFF. The CDR3 DNA follows: TGTGCCAGCAGCGTAGACTCCGGGACAGCCTACAATGAGCAGTTCTTC.